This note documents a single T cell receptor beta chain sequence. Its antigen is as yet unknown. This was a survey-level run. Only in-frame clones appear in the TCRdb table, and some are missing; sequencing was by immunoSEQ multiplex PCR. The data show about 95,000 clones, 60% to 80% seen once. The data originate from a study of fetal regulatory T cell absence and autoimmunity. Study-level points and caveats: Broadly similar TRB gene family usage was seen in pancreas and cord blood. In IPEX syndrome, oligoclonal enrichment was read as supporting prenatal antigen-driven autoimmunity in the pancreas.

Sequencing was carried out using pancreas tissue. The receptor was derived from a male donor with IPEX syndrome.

The CDR3, as DNA: TGTGCCAGCAGCGTCACTAGCGGGAGGGGCGACGAGCAGTACTTC. Translating gives CASSVTSGRGDEQYF. The chain links TRBV11-2 to TRBJ2-7; 13 bases are shared with TRBD2. Looked up from germline, CDR1 is SGHAT and CDR2 is FQNNGV. J lost 5 bases, V lost 5 bases, and 6 bases had no gene match. The CDR3 extends over 15 amino acids. The whole variable domain, remainder taken from reference TRBV11-2 and TRBJ2-7, is EAGVAQSPRYKIIEKRQSVAFWCNPISGHATLYWYQQILGQGPKLLIQFQNNGVVDDSQLPKDRFSAERLKGVDSTLKIQPAKLEDSAVYLCASSVTSGRGDEQYFGPGTRLTVT.